These 13 T cell receptor beta chains originate from one sample sequenced in a study of T-cell memory formation after mild COVID-19. In TCRdb, the 5' RACE reads were re-called with MiXCR into one record per CDR3 protein. Of 250,000 to 300,000 distinct CDR3 sequences in the sample, 15% to 20% were seen once. Sequencing used PBMCs or a T cell subset sorted from them (not recorded which). All receptors come from a man between 18 and 35 years old who had mild COVID-19 (a few samples of this study predate the infection). Cell type and time point are not known.

This rearrangement joins TRBV27 to TRBJ2-2, with 8 bases lining up with TRBD1. The ends lost 2 bases at V and 7 bases at J; junction bases unmatched: 6. Germline assignment: CDR1 MNHEY and CDR2 SMNVEV (reference sequence). CDR3 length: 15 residues. As DNA, the CDR3 is TGTGCCAGCAGTTTAAGCCAGGGGGCGATCGGGGAGCTGTTTTTT. Translation gives CASSLSQGAIGELFF.

V usage is TRBV5-5 and J usage is TRBJ2-2; D could derive from TRBD1 or TRBD2 (5 bases each). Germline-derived CDR1 and CDR2 are SGHKS and YYEKEE (reference sequence). This CDR3 region has 17 residues. The ends were cut back, 4 bases at V and 4 bases at J, with 20 bases in the middle. The CDR3 region has the DNA TGTGCCAGCAGCGCAGCCTCGGGGCTTAGGGTCACCGGGGAGCTGTTTTTT. Translated, it gives CASSAASGLRVTGELFF.

The chain couples TRBV20-1 to TRBJ2-7; D may be TRBD1 (6 bases). Germline CDR1 and CDR2: DFQATT and SNEGSKA (reference sequence). V was trimmed by 2 bases and J by 7 bases, leaving 12 bases between them. This CDR3 comprises 12 residues. The CDR3 nucleotides read TGCAGTGCTAGACACAGGGTGGGGGAGCAGTACTTC. Its translation: CSARHRVGEQYF.

This clonotype appeared a few times. The rearrangement joins TRBV5-1 to TRBJ2-1; D gene ambiguous. There are 15 residues in the CDR3. Per the germline V gene, CDR1 is SGHRS and CDR2 is YFSETQ. The ends were cut back, 1 base at V and 0 bases at J, with 8 bases in the middle. The CDR3 DNA sequence: TGCGCCAGCAGCTTGTTACAGCTCTCCTACAATGAGCAGTTCTTC. Translated, it gives CASSLLQLSYNEQFF.

This clonotype has just a few counts. This chain uses TRBV12-3 or TRBV12-4 with TRBJ2-7; either TRBD1 or TRBD2 may supply D (6 bases each). The CDR3 has 16 amino acids. Between the trimmed V and J ends, which lost 5 bases and 0 bases, there was a span of 17 bases. For the CDR3, the DNA is TGTGCCAGCAGTCCTCGTTCGGGGGCCAGCTCCTACGAGCAGTACTTC. Its protein is CASSPRSGASSYEQYF.

The chain is built from TRBV11-1 and TRBJ2-7; D unresolved. The CDR3 contains 13 residues. Germline V lookup: CDR1 SGHAT, CDR2 FQDESV (reference sequence). V dropped 2 bases and J dropped 5 bases, with 10 bases sitting between them. The CDR3 is CASSLNMGHEQYF. CDR3 DNA sequence: TGTGCCAGCAGCTTAAATATGGGCCACGAGCAGTACTTC.

The J gene is TRBJ2-5, the V gene TRBV4-2; 8 bases match TRBD2. The CDR3 has 15 residues. V shed 1 base and J 3 bases; nucleotides not matched to a gene: 4. From germline, CDR1 is LGHNA and CDR2 YNFKEQ. The CDR3: CASSQAIGGEETQYF. Here the CDR3 DNA reads TGTGCCAGCAGCCAAGCCATCGGGGGGGAAGAGACCCAGTACTTC.

This clonotype turned up a few times. J is TRBJ2-5 and V is TRBV7-2; 8 nucleotides align to TRBD2. From germline, CDR1 is SGHTA and CDR2 FQGNSA. This CDR3 has 15 residues. With V trimmed by 3 bases and J by 5 bases, 8 bases remained unmatched. The CDR3 nucleotides are TGTGCCAGCAGCTTCTCGGGCGGGGGGACGGAGACCCAGTACTTC. Translating it yields CASSFSGGGTETQYF.

The sample holds a few counts of this clonotype. The rearrangement links TRBV12-3 or TRBV12-4 to TRBJ1-6; D gene uncertain. The CDR3 sequence is 13 residues long. V shed 6 bases and J shed 9 bases, with 12 bases lying between them. This CDR3 is CASSRSVGSPLHF. CDR3 coding DNA: TGTGCCAGCAGCCGCTCGGTGGGTTCACCCCTCCACTTT.

V is TRBV7-3 and J is TRBJ2-2; tentative D call: TRBD2 (5 bases). V shed 3 bases and J shed 3 bases, with 14 bases lying between them. The length of the CDR3 is 16 residues. The germline gives CDR1 SGHTA, CDR2 FQGTGA. CDR3 protein: CASSFRGGPDTGELFF. The CDR3 region has the DNA TGTGCCAGCAGCTTCCGAGGAGGTCCCGACACCGGGGAGCTGTTTTTT.

The chain uses TRBV4-3 and TRBJ1-2; 8 nucleotides match TRBD1. The CDR3 is made up of 15 amino acids. The germline gives CDR1 LGHNA, CDR2 YSLEER. The V and J ends lost 0 bases and 8 bases, in that order; junction bases with no gene match: 8. The CDR3, as DNA: TGCGCCAGCAGCCAAGATATCCGGCAGGGGGCCGGCTACACCTTC. Its protein product is CASSQDIRQGAGYTF.

V and J are TRBV19 and TRBJ1-1; D is unresolved. The V gene lost 6 bases and the J gene lost 7 bases, with 12 bases spanning the gap. Germline loops: CDR1 LNHDA, CDR2 SQIVND (reference sequence). This CDR3 comprises 12 residues. The CDR3 DNA follows: TGTGCCAGTAGAGAGGGAAGGGATGAAGCTTTCTTT. Amino acids: CASREGRDEAFF. Full variable domain (missing parts from reference TRBV19 and TRBJ1-1): DGGITQSPKYLFRKEGQNVTLSCEQNLNHDAMYWYRQDPGQGLRLIYYSQIVNDFQKGDIAEGYSVSREKKESFPLTVTSAQKNPTAFYLCASREGRDEAFFGQGTRLTVV.

The chain carries TRBV2 and TRBJ1-5, with D maybe TRBD1 (5 bases). The CDR3 runs to 14 residues. Germline V CDR1 and CDR2: SNHLY, FYNNEI. V lost 2 bases to trimming and J lost 5 bases, with 10 bases between them. CDR3 sequence: CASSEIGAYQPQHF. The CDR3 DNA is TGTGCCAGCAGTGAAATAGGGGCGTATCAGCCCCAGCATTTT. Together with reference TRBV2 and TRBJ1-5, the CDR3 gives the full variable domain: EPEVTQTPSHQVTQMGQEVILRCVPISNHLYFYWYRQILGQKVEFLVSFYNNEISEKSEIFDDQFSVERPDGSNFTLKIRSTKLEDSAMYFCASSEIGAYQPQHFGDGTRLSIL.